The subject of this entry is one T cell receptor beta chain. Antigen unknown. This specimen comes from a study of shared clonotypes between healthy human individuals. General study points: When compared with the clonotypes that were shared by all four sorted-subset donors, the non-shared clonotypes turned out to have lower generation probabilities. Naive CD4 clonotypes were shared across several donors at roughly 5.3%. The authors sampled blood alone, and tissue repertoires likely differ.

Sequenced by immunoSEQ multiplex PCR; TCRdb stores in-frame clones only, minus some. The table lists millions of clones, approximately 94% of them singletons. The CDR3 is 16 residues long. Losses at the gene ends were 0 bases for V and 8 bases for J; bases not matched to a gene: 12. Looked up from germline, CDR1 is LNHNV and CDR2 is YYDKDF (reference sequence). Naive CD8 populations comprised CD45RO-negative cells positively selected for CCR7, excluding terminally differentiated effector memory CD45RA+ cells. Each of the donors was a healthy adult who was HIV-negative and had not had a recent acute infection or vaccination.

Material for sequencing was naive CD8+ T cells sorted from blood. The rearrangement joins TRBV15 to TRBJ1-2; 7 bases line up with TRBD1. This sequence was found in a man younger than 30 in good health. This CDR3 is CATSRDLGQDGLGYTF. The CDR3 nucleotides read TGTGCCACCAGCAGAGATCTCGGACAGGATGGCTTGGGCTACACCTTC.